The 10 T cell receptor beta chains in this list originate from one sample, sequenced in a study of regulatory T cells in long-lasting Graves disease (dated by TCRdb to the early 2020s). Receptors were amplified or captured by multiplex PCR. The sample was run on an Illumina HiSeq 4000. CDR3 regions were amplified by Arm-PCR with iRepertoire HTBI primers to construct TCR beta libraries. The raw public data were reprocessed by TCRdb itself: fastp quality trimming at Q25, MiXCR clonotype calling, in-frame beta chains only. CDR3 protein duplicates are merged, each entry listing the most common genes and DNA. The sample profile shows around 400,000 distinct CDR3 sequences; over 20% of them were found once. The top ten clonotypes cover approximately 14% of the sample. The time point label, read with the paper, signifies: persistent/refractory GD, antithyroid drugs over 5 years with positive TRAb. For both TCR sequencing and RNA sequencing, RNA was extracted from PBMCs using TRIzol.

The source was peripheral blood mononuclear cells (PBMCs), collected when the disease was refractory, from a patient treated with antithyroid drugs. All receptors derive from a female donor with Graves disease.

The chain has TRBV9 and TRBJ2-1; 8 bases are a match to TRBD2. Germline lookup yields CDR1 SGDLS and CDR2 YYNGEE. V was clipped by 0 bases and J by 4 bases; unmatched bases: 15. The CDR3 consists of 19 residues. The DNA of the CDR3 is TGTGCCAGCAGCGTAGAGGGAGCGACTCCGGCTAGCGGGTACAATGAGCAGTTCTTC. This encodes CASSVEGATPASGYNEQFF.

The sample holds many counts of this clonotype. The genes are TRBV3-1 and TRBJ2-2, with D perhaps TRBD1 or TRBD2 (6 bases each). The germline CDR1 and CDR2 sequences are LGHDT and YNNKEL (reference sequence). V was trimmed by 2 bases and J by 6 bases, leaving 7 bases between them. CDR3 length: 13 amino acids. The CDR3 DNA follows: TGTGCCAGCAGCCAAAGGGGGGCCGGGGAGCTGTTTTTT. Protein: CASSQRGAGELFF.

The chain has TRBV5-1 and TRBJ1-5; perhaps TRBD1 as D (6 bases). V lost 0 bases and J 6 bases, leaving 13 bases between the germline ends. This CDR3 contains 15 residues. Germline CDR1 and CDR2: SGHRS and YFSETQ. This CDR3 is CASSLDRAPGQPQHF. CDR3 coding DNA: TGCGCCAGCAGCTTGGACAGGGCACCGGGTCAGCCCCAGCATTTT.

Only a few counts were recorded for this clonotype. The chain carries TRBV5-1 and TRBJ1-2; tentatively, D is TRBD1 (6 bases). This CDR3 is 17 amino acids long. The germline gives CDR1 SGHRS, CDR2 YFSETQ. V lost 4 bases and J lost 8, with 27 bases in between. CDR3 residues: CASSPGEVGTPDRGYTF. CDR3 bases: TGCGCCAGCAGCCCGGGGGAAGTCGGGACACCCGATAGGGGCTACACCTTC.

V usage is TRBV24-1 and J usage is TRBJ2-2, with no clear D. V dropped 0 bases and J dropped 6 bases, with 7 bases sitting between them. Germline V CDR1 and CDR2: KGHDR, SFDVKD. The CDR3 contains 14 residues. Here the CDR3 reads CATSDLKGSGELFF. CDR3 DNA: TGTGCCACCAGTGATTTGAAGGGATCCGGGGAGCTGTTTTTT.

This clonotype showed up many times. The rearrangement uses TRBV12-3 or TRBV12-4 and TRBJ1-2; weak D call: TRBD1 (5 bases). Trimming took off 5 bases at V and 4 bases at J, with 14 bases between the two ends. This CDR3 has 14 amino acids. CDR3 bases: TGTGCCAGCAGTCCCCTCGTTCAGGGCTATGGCTACACCTTC. Protein: CASSPLVQGYGYTF.

This chain links TRBV20-1 with TRBJ1-2, with D maybe TRBD1 (5 bases). From germline, CDR1 is DFQATT and CDR2 SNEGSKA (reference sequence). V gave up 3 bases and J gave up 4 bases, with 9 bases separating them. The CDR3 is made up of 12 amino acids. As DNA, the CDR3 is TGCAGTGCTAGCCCCCAGGGCTATGGCTACACCTTC. Residues: CSASPQGYGYTF.

This clonotype has only a few counts. CDR3 sequence reads: CASSLAVAAPEDTQYF. CDR3 DNA: TGCGCCAGCAGCTTGGCAGTAGCGGCCCCAGAAGATACGCAGTATTTT. The rearrangement links TRBV5-1 to TRBJ2-3; TRBD2 is a possible D gene (6 bases). Looked up from germline, CDR1 is SGHRS and CDR2 is YFSETQ. The CDR3 is made up of 16 amino acids. The ends were cut back, 0 bases at V and 5 bases at J, with 16 bases in the middle.

This clonotype was seen just once. This sequence joins TRBV28 and TRBJ2-5; 7 nucleotides line up with TRBD2. The J call may not be correct, given that the DNA end is closer to TRBJ2-1. The CDR3 covers 14 residues. The germline CDR1 and CDR2 sequences are MDHEN and SYDVKM. This chain's CDR3 is CASRSGGSGNEQFF. The CDR3 coding sequence is TGTGCCAGCCGGTCGGGGGGATCAGGCAATGAGCAGTTCTTC.

The chain links TRBV5-1 to TRBJ2-1; perhaps TRBD1 as D (7 bases). V shed 0 bases and J shed 9 bases, with 28 bases lying between them. This CDR3 contains 19 residues. Per the germline V gene, CDR1 is SGHRS and CDR2 is YFSETQ. In DNA form, the CDR3 reads TGCGCCAGCAGCTTGGGGGACAGAGTACCCCCGGGGGCGTCAAGTGAGCAGTTCTTC. Translated: CASSLGDRVPPGASSEQFF.